Listed below are T cell receptor beta chains from one sample, sequenced in a study of T cell responses to AZD1222 COVID-19 vaccine. Clones were sequenced by immunoSEQ multiplex PCR, and TCRdb holds only the in-frame ones, with some missing. The sample comprises about 180,000 clones, roughly nine tenths of which are singletons, and 1.5% to 2% rests with the top ten. The sequences come from peripheral blood, collected on day 0 of AZD1222 vaccination. The receptor set was obtained from an adult in good health. The CDR3 runs from the conserved cysteine through the conserved F or W. The D gene is left open where the match is weak. Expanded clones are given a class, and other clones once, few, many or no size at all.

TGTGCCAGCAGTGACCCCACAGGGTACCACGTGAACACTGAAGCTTTCTTT	CASSDPTGYHVNTEAFF	.	.	TRBV6-4	TRBJ1-1
TGTGCCAGTAAGGGAGGCGGCACTGAAGCTTTCTTT	CASKGGGTEAFF	.	.	TRBV19	TRBJ1-1
TGTGCCAGCAGCTCTCAGACAGGTTATAATTCACCCCTCCACTTT	CASSSQTGYNSPLHF	.	.	TRBV7-2	TRBJ1-6
TGTGCCAGCAGCTTGGCTCTAGCGGGAGGGCCCAACGAGCAGTACTTC	CASSLALAGGPNEQYF	TRBD2	.	TRBV7-2	TRBJ2-7
TGTGCCAGCAGCGCAGGGGGCTTGGGCTATGGCTACACCTTC	CASSAGGLGYGYTF	TRBD1	.	TRBV6-5	TRBJ1-2
TGCAGCGTCCAGGGGGCAGGGGAGACCCAGTACTTC	CSVQGAGETQYF	TRBD1	.	TRBV29-1	TRBJ2-5
TGTGCCATCAAAGATGGGACGGCAGATAATTCACCCCTCCACTTT	CAIKDGTADNSPLHF	.	once	TRBV10-3	TRBJ1-6
TGTGCCAGCAGCTCCGGGACTACTCTTGAGCAGTACTTC	CASSSGTTLEQYF	TRBD2	.	TRBV12-3/TRBV12-4	TRBJ2-7
TGTGCCATCAGACCCCGGTGGGAGAACACTGAAGCTTTCTTT	CAIRPRWENTEAFF	.	.	TRBV10-3	TRBJ1-1
TGTGCCAGCAGTTCCGGGTTCCACGAGCAGTACTTC	CASSSGFHEQYF	.	.	TRBV28	TRBJ2-7
TGTGCCAGCAGTTTTCTCATGGGGAGCAATCAGCCCCAGCATTTT	CASSFLMGSNQPQHF	.	.	TRBV28	TRBJ1-5
TGTGCCAGCAGCGGCTCCGGGGCGGCGACCTACAATGAGCAGTTCTTC	CASSGSGAATYNEQFF	.	.	TRBV7-6	TRBJ2-1
TGTGCCAGCAGGAGGGACAGCGCTTCCTACAATGAGCAGTTCTTC	CASRRDSASYNEQFF	TRBD1	.	TRBV6-5	TRBJ2-1
TGTGCCAGCAGCTCCGGACTAGCGGGAGGCACCGGGGAGCTGTTTTTT	CASSSGLAGGTGELFF	TRBD2	.	TRBV11-2	TRBJ2-2
TGTGCCAGCAGTTTAGGGCCAGGGACTGAAGCTTTCTTT	CASSLGPGTEAFF	.	few	TRBV27	TRBJ1-1
TGTGCCAGTAGTATCTCCAATCCTGACAATCAGCCCCAGCATTTT	CASSISNPDNQPQHF	.	once	TRBV19	TRBJ1-5
TGTGCCAGCAGCCCGGGACAGGGCAACACTGAAGCTTTCTTT	CASSPGQGNTEAFF	TRBD1	.	TRBV7-9	TRBJ1-1
TGTGCCAGTAGTATAGAGGGGCTGTCTATGACAGATACGCAGTATTTT	CASSIEGLSMTDTQYF	.	.	TRBV19	TRBJ2-3
TGTGCCAGCAGCGCCCGACAGGGGGCGGGCTATGGCTACACCTTC	CASSARQGAGYGYTF	TRBD1	.	TRBV7-2	TRBJ1-2
TGTGCCAGCAGCTTCCGCGGCGGGGGGACCAGGGCTCACAATGAGCAGTTCTTC	CASSFRGGGTRAHNEQFF	TRBD2	.	TRBV7-8	TRBJ2-1
TGTGCCAGCTCACCACTTCGGGACAGAGAAAACGGGCAGCCCCAGCATTTT	CASSPLRDRENGQPQHF	TRBD1	.	TRBV18	TRBJ1-5
TGTGCCAGCAGTTCCGCCAGGGAAGCTAATGAAAAACTGTTTTTT	CASSSAREANEKLFF	.	.	TRBV6-2/TRBV6-3	TRBJ1-4
TGTGCCAGCAGTTTACCAGGGAGGAGTGAGCAGTTCTTC	CASSLPGRSEQFF	.	.	TRBV28	TRBJ2-1
TGTGCCAGCACCCGACGGGGGCAGGGGGACACTGAAGCTTTCTTT	CASTRRGQGDTEAFF	TRBD1	.	TRBV11-2	TRBJ1-1
TGTGCCAGCAGGCGATGGGCGAGGAAGAATGAGCAGTTCTTC	CASRRWARKNEQFF	.	.	TRBV11-2	TRBJ2-1
TGTGCCAGCAGCCAAGATGGGACAAGGAACACTGAAGCTTTCTTT	CASSQDGTRNTEAFF	.	.	TRBV3-1/TRBV3-2	TRBJ1-1
TGTGCCAGCAGTCCTTGGACAGGGGGCACTGAAGCTTTCTTT	CASSPWTGGTEAFF	TRBD1	.	TRBV27	TRBJ1-1
TGCAGCGTTGGAGGAGGTAGCGGGCGGGGAGATACGCAGTATTTT	CSVGGGSGRGDTQYF	TRBD2	.	TRBV29-1	TRBJ2-3
TGTGCCAGCAGCCAAACAGGCCCCAATTCACCCCTCCACTTT	CASSQTGPNSPLHF	.	.	TRBV7-9	TRBJ1-6
TGTGCCAGCAGTGAAAGGCGGGGGGGCCTGGTGACAGATACGCAGTATTTT	CASSERRGGLVTDTQYF	TRBD2	.	TRBV2	TRBJ2-3
TGTGCCAGTAAACTAGTGACGGGCTATAATGAAAAACTGTTTTTT	CASKLVTGYNEKLFF	.	.	TRBV19	TRBJ1-4
TGTGCCTGGACGTGGGGATCGTCCTATGGCTACACCTTC	CAWTWGSSYGYTF	.	.	TRBV30	TRBJ1-2
TGTGCCAGCAGTCCGGGACAGGGTATGGGTGAAAAACTGTTTTTT	CASSPGQGMGEKLFF	TRBD1	once	TRBV28	TRBJ1-4
TGTGCCAGCAGTCGACAGGTAAGGGGCAATCAGCCCCAGCATTTT	CASSRQVRGNQPQHF	.	.	TRBV28	TRBJ1-5
TGTGCCAGCAGGTCGGGACAGGGGACCTACATGCCCCAGCATTTT	CASRSGQGTYMPQHF	TRBD1	.	TRBV2	TRBJ1-5
TGTGCCAGCAGCTTAGGACAGAACTCTGGAAACACCATATATTTT	CASSLGQNSGNTIYF	.	.	TRBV7-8	TRBJ1-3
TGTGCCAGCAGACCTTGGGGACAGAGCTATGGCTACACCTTC	CASRPWGQSYGYTF	TRBD1	.	TRBV11-2	TRBJ1-2
TGTGCCAGCTCACCCGTAACAGGGCACTACTCTGGAAACACCATATATTTT	CASSPVTGHYSGNTIYF	.	.	TRBV18	TRBJ1-3
TGTGCCAGCAGATTCAATGAGAACACTGAAGCTTTCTTT	CASRFNENTEAFF	.	.	TRBV7-8	TRBJ1-1
TGTGCCAGCTCCCCGAGTTTGCTAGGCTATGGCTACACCTTC	CASSPSLLGYGYTF	.	.	TRBV27	TRBJ1-2
TGTGCCACCAGTGAACCAGGGAGTCAGCCCCAGCATTTT	CATSEPGSQPQHF	.	.	TRBV24-1	TRBJ1-5
TGTGCCAGCAGCCCCGACATGGACTGGAGATACAATGAGCAGTTCTTC	CASSPDMDWRYNEQFF	.	.	TRBV5-6	TRBJ2-1
TGTGCCAGCAGCTTGGCCCTTGTGTACAGGGACTATGGCTACACCTTC	CASSLALVYRDYGYTF	.	.	TRBV5-6	TRBJ1-2
TGTGCCAGCAGTGAGCGCCTGGCCTCTGGGGCCAACGTCCTGACTTTC	CASSERLASGANVLTF	.	.	TRBV6-1	TRBJ2-6
TGTGCCAGCAGGGAGAACTCCTATAATTCACCCCTCCACTTT	CASRENSYNSPLHF	.	.	TRBV3-1/TRBV3-2	TRBJ1-6
TGTGCCAGCAGCTTAGAAAGAGTAAGGGATAACTATGGCTACACCTTC	CASSLERVRDNYGYTF	.	once	TRBV11-2	TRBJ1-2
TGTGCCAGTAGACCGCTAGCGGGAGCGGGGGAGACCCAGTACTTC	CASRPLAGAGETQYF	TRBD2	.	TRBV19	TRBJ2-5